The rows below give T cell receptor beta chains drawn from one sample of a study of CXCR3-negative and CXCR3-positive naive CD8 T cells. From the 5' RACE reads, TCRdb lists one entry per CDR3 protein and no DNA. Its table records some 66,000 distinct CDR3 sequences. The sequenced material came from naive CXCR3- CD8+ T cells from blood. These receptors originate from a human donor in good health. Some clones in this sample may be carry-over from other donors' samples. CDR3s include the opening cysteine and the closing phenylalanine or tryptophan.

v_call	j_call	cdr3_aa
TRBV20-1	TRBJ2-4	CSAPIAGGPDKNIQYF
TRBV7-9	TRBJ2-7	CASSLAREETYEQYF
TRBV19	TRBJ1-1	CASSPLGGSTEAFF
TRBV7-2	TRBJ1-1	CASSDGAGGTEAFF
TRBV20-1	TRBJ2-7	CSAYALAAGRGFSSYEQYF
TRBV29-1	TRBJ2-1	CSVEEGGNEQFF
TRBV7-6	TRBJ2-7	CASSLVPNINNEQYF
TRBV6-5	TRBJ2-1	CASNTGLAGGEQFF
TRBV4-3	TRBJ1-2	CASSQEDKLYGYTF
TRBV15	TRBJ2-6	CVTSEVSGVRGANVLTF
TRBV6-4	TRBJ2-5	CASSDSAPKETQYF
TRBV6-2/TRBV6-3	TRBJ2-7	CASSYRQLDEQYF
TRBV6-5	TRBJ2-1	CASSKDRANTYNEQFF
TRBV4-1	TRBJ1-5	CASSQFRTGDNQPQHF
TRBV7-9	TRBJ2-5	CASLKGETQYF
TRBV4-1	TRBJ2-2	CASSQTETTGELFF
TRBV28	TRBJ2-4	CASSLWAGLAKNIQYF
TRBV6-4	TRBJ2-1	CASSDSNFEQFF
TRBV5-1	TRBJ2-2	CASSLVGITGELFF
TRBV29-1	TRBJ2-3	CSVEVGSAQYF
TRBV12-3/TRBV12-4	TRBJ2-5	CASSSLAGGVDQETQYF
TRBV4-3	TRBJ2-7	CASSRSMLADPYEQYF
TRBV5-1	TRBJ2-1	CASSPASGNEQFF
TRBV12-3/TRBV12-4	TRBJ2-7	CASSSRQGLAYEQYF
TRBV12-3/TRBV12-4	TRBJ2-3	CATERVPTDTQYF
TRBV9	TRBJ2-7	CASSATARSYEQYF
TRBV5-1	TRBJ2-7	CASSPGWSERYEQYF
TRBV7-3	TRBJ2-3	CASSQHSADTQYF
TRBV7-8	TRBJ2-5	CASSLVVRGPETQYF
TRBV6-5	TRBJ2-1	CASSLLAGGNNEQFF
TRBV29-1	TRBJ2-7	CSVEDPASGSNSYEQYF
TRBV7-8	TRBJ1-3	CVSSLVAADSGNTIYF
TRBV7-9	TRBJ2-7	CASSHLAGPSYEQYF
TRBV29-1	TRBJ2-1	CSVELAGALGNEQFF
TRBV7-6	TRBJ2-5	CASSLLAGGAETQYF
TRBV15	TRBJ2-1	CATSGRTRNLGEQFF
TRBV15	TRBJ2-7	CATSRDGHLYEQYF
TRBV29-1	TRBJ1-1	CSVDPHGRDTEAFF
TRBV28	TRBJ2-1	CASRVAGPYNEQFF
TRBV20-1	TRBJ2-7	CSARALSGFSYEQYF
TRBV6-2/TRBV6-3	TRBJ1-6	CASSYGTGYNSPLHF
TRBV6-2/TRBV6-3	TRBJ2-3	CASSEGGASTDTQYF
TRBV28	TRBJ2-3	CASSFSSGALTDTQYF
TRBV15	TRBJ2-3	CATSRGLADTDTQYF
TRBV7-8	TRBJ2-1	CASSLNDMHNEQFF
TRBV28	TRBJ1-2	CASSPDRPLYGYTF
TRBV3-1	TRBJ2-5	CASSQRLEETQYF
TRBV12-3/TRBV12-4	TRBJ2-4	CASARSGTNIAKNIQYF
TRBV29-1	TRBJ2-1	CSAPVPGWNEQFF
TRBV7-9	TRBJ1-2	CASSLEGGNGYTF
TRBV28	TRBJ2-3	CASSPRPLEYGNTQYF
TRBV6-1	TRBJ2-1	CASSASRFIYNEQFF
TRBV7-6	TRBJ2-5	CASSPPTSGETQYF
TRBV7-9	TRBJ1-2	CASSLGSALYGYTF
TRBV20-1	TRBJ2-1	CSARLFNEQFF
TRBV7-2	TRBJ1-6	CASSLERRWDSPLHF
TRBV28	TRBJ2-5	CASSSRTGWRETQYF
TRBV10-2	TRBJ1-3	CASSDGRSSGNTIYF
TRBV4-3	TRBJ2-2	CASSQDGGGEAGELFF